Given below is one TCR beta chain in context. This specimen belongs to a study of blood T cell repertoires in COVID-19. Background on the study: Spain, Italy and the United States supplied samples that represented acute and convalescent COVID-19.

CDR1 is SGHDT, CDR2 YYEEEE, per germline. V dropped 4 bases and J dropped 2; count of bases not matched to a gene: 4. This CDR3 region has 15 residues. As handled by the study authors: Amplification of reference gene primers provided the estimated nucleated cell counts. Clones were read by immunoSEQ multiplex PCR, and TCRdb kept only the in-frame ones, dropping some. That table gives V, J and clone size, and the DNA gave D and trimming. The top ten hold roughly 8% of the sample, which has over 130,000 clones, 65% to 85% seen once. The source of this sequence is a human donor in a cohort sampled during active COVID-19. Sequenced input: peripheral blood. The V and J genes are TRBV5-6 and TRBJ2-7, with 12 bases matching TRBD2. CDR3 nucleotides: TGTGCCAGCAGCAAACTAGCGGGGGGCACCTACGAGCAGTACTTC. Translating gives CASSKLAGGTYEQYF. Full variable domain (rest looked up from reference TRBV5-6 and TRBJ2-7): DAGVTQSPTHLIKTRGQQVTLRCSPKSGHDTVSWYQQALGQGPQFIFQYYEEEERQRGNFPDRFSGHQFPNYSSELNVNALLLGDSALYLCASSKLAGGTYEQYFGPGTRLTVT.